Below are 7 T cell receptor beta chains sequenced from a single sample in a study of blood T cell repertoires in COVID-19. The repertoire was sequenced with immunoSEQ multiplex PCR; TCRdb's copy has only in-frame clones and lacks some. The repertoire consists of approximately 270,000 clones, with 70% to 90% occurring once and the leading ten covering roughly 4.3%. What was sequenced was PBMCs or T cells enriched from blood (not recorded which). These receptors all come from a woman in her 30s who had recovered from COVID-19.

The chain couples TRBV14 to TRBJ1-2; maybe TRBD1 (6 bases). Trimming left V 6 bases short and J 4 bases short, with 18 bases between. The CDR3 consists of 15 residues. Germline CDR1 is SGHDN and CDR2 is FVKESK. CDR3 loop: CASSRGGGTSYGYTF. Here the CDR3 DNA reads TGTGCCAGCAGTCGGGGCGGTGGGACATCCTATGGCTACACCTTC.

The chain has TRBV7-7 and TRBJ2-5; D may be TRBD1 (5 bases). This CDR3 region has 15 residues. Trimming cost V 7 bases and J 5 bases, with 20 bases left between them. Per the germline V gene, CDR1 is SSHAT and CDR2 is FNYEAQ (reference sequence). Written as DNA, the CDR3 is TGTGCCAGCACCAGCACCGTCCAGGGATGGGAGACCCAGTACTTC. Protein product: CASTSTVQGWETQYF.

The chain uses TRBV15 and TRBJ1-4, with D possibly matching TRBD1 (6 bases). The CDR3 contains 15 residues. Trimming stripped 3 bases from V and 4 bases from J, with 12 bases between. The germline gives CDR1 LNHNV, CDR2 YYDKDF (reference sequence). The CDR3 sequence is CATSSRNRVNEKLFF. CDR3 DNA sequence: TGTGCCACCAGCAGCCGTAACAGGGTTAATGAAAAACTGTTTTTT. The full variable domain, completed using reference TRBV15 and TRBJ1-4, is DAMVIQNPRYQVTQFGKPVTLSCSQTLNHNVMYWYQQKSSQAPKLLFHYYDKDFNNEADTPDNFQSRRPNTSFCFLDIRSPGLGDTAMYLCATSSRNRVNEKLFFGSGTQLSVL.

The V gene is TRBV6-5, the J gene TRBJ2-3, with a tentative D call TRBD2 (5 bases). CDR3 size: 15 residues. V was clipped by 10 bases and J by 1 base, with 18 bases between them. From germline, CDR1 is MNHEY and CDR2 SVGAGI. The CDR3 is CATQDFRLGTDTQYF. The CDR3 DNA is TGTGCCACCCAGGACTTTCGTCTAGGCACAGATACGCAGTATTTT.

This chain joins TRBV5-1 and TRBJ2-7, with 8 bases fitting TRBD1. The CDR3 is made up of 13 amino acids. Losses at the gene ends were 7 bases for V and 5 bases for J; bases not matched to a gene: 8. Germline V CDR1 and CDR2: SGHRS, YFSETQ. The CDR3 DNA sequence: TGCGCCAGCTCGGACAGGGTAAGTGACGAGCAGTACTTC. Translation: CASSDRVSDEQYF.

This chain connects TRBV27 to TRBJ1-3; the D gene is possibly TRBD1 (5 bases). Looked up from germline, CDR1 is MNHEY and CDR2 is SMNVEV (reference sequence). V lost 5 bases to trimming and J lost 2 bases, with 13 bases between them. The CDR3 sequence is 15 residues long. The CDR3 DNA follows: TGTGCCAGCAGTCGTCTGACGGGGGCTGGAAACACCATATATTTT. Translating gives CASSRLTGAGNTIYF.

This rearrangement joins TRBV5-4 to TRBJ2-1; 8 bases line up with TRBD2. The CDR3 covers 16 residues. Germline CDR1 SGHNT, CDR2 YYREEE (reference sequence). J gave up 9 bases and V 0 bases, and 11 bases lay outside the gene matches. The CDR3 DNA is TGTGCCAGCAGCTTGGAGGGGACTAGTATAGTGAGTGAGCAGTTCTTC. Translating gives CASSLEGTSIVSEQFF. Full variable domain (missing parts from reference TRBV5-4 and TRBJ2-1): ETGVTQSPTHLIKTRGQQVTLRCSSQSGHNTVSWYQQALGQGPQFIFQYYREEENGRGNFPPRFSGLQFPNYSSELNVNALELDDSALYLCASSLEGTSIVSEQFFGPGTRLTVL.